One sample yielded the 18 T cell receptor beta chains listed below, sequenced in a study of cytomegalovirus exposure and HLA in healthy donors. The data were produced by immunoSEQ multiplex PCR, yet TCRdb's version contains in-frame clones alone and is incomplete. This sample carries about 110,000 clones, roughly 90% of them seen once, and the ten largest clones take 1.8%. The sample comprised PBMCs. The receptors were sampled from a woman aged 18 to 35 in good health and CMV-seropositive.

The rearrangement joins TRBV2 to TRBJ1-1; TRBD1 might be the D (6 bases). Germline CDR1 reads SNHLY; CDR2 reads FYNNEI. V lost 2 bases to trimming and J lost 11 bases, with 18 bases between them. CDR3 size: 14 residues. This CDR3 reads CASSETTVQGMAFF. DNA for the CDR3: TGTGCCAGCAGTGAAACTACGGTTCAGGGGATGGCTTTCTTT.

The chain couples TRBV7-9 to TRBJ2-1; 12 positions agree with TRBD2. The CDR3 sequence is 15 residues long. CDR1 SEHNR and CDR2 FQNEAQ come from the germline V gene (reference sequence). Germline trimming cut 5 bases from V and 10 bases from J; bases unmatched to any gene: 9. Written as DNA, the CDR3 is TGTGCCAGCAGCCCCTCTAGCGGGGGGGCCACGGAGCAGTTCTTC. Protein sequence: CASSPSSGGATEQFF. Full variable domain (outside the CDR3, taken from reference TRBV7-9 and TRBJ2-1): DTGVSQNPRHKITKRGQNVTFRCDPISEHNRLYWYRQTLGQGPEFLTYFQNEAQLEKSRLLSDRFSAERPKGSFSTLEIQRTEQGDSAMYLCASSPSSGGATEQFFGPGTRLTVL.

V usage is TRBV5-1 and J usage is TRBJ1-2, with 8 bases that match TRBD1. From germline, CDR1 is SGHRS and CDR2 YFSETQ. This CDR3 contains 14 residues. Trimming cost V 4 bases and J 0 bases; bases outside gene matches: 2. The CDR3 region has the DNA TGCGCCAGCAGCATGGGACAGGCTAACTATGGCTACACCTTC. Protein product: CASSMGQANYGYTF.

J is TRBJ1-2 and V is TRBV30; D gene uncertain. The CDR3 loop spans 13 amino acids. V gave up 0 bases and J gave up 2 bases, with 7 bases separating them. In germline, CDR1 is GTSNPN, CDR2 SVGIG (reference sequence). The DNA for the CDR3 is TGTGCCTGGAGTGTACTACCAAACTATGGCTACACCTTC. It codes for CAWSVLPNYGYTF.

Here the CDR3 DNA reads TGCGCCAGCAGCCACGGGACAGGGATGGTAACTAATGAAAAACTGTTTTTT. Its protein product is CASSHGTGMVTNEKLFF. V gene TRBV4-3 combines with J gene TRBJ1-4; 9 nucleotides align to TRBD1. Unmatched junction bases numbered 6, after V lost 3 bases and J lost 1 base. The CDR3 contains 17 residues. Germline V gene lookup returns CDR1 LGHNA and CDR2 YSLEER.

The chain links TRBV19 to TRBJ1-6; D gene ambiguous. CDR1 and CDR2 (germline): LNHDA, SQIVND (reference sequence). The CDR3 spans 16 residues. Deletions cut 0 bases from V and 7 bases from J, with 13 bases between. CDR3 nucleotide sequence: TGTGCCAGTAGTATAGAGGCGGCCTCATCAAATTCACCCCTCCACTTT. It translates to CASSIEAASSNSPLHF. Filled out from reference TRBV19 and TRBJ1-6, the complete variable domain reads DGGITQSPKYLFRKEGQNVTLSCEQNLNHDAMYWYRQDPGQGLRLIYYSQIVNDFQKGDIAEGYSVSREKKESFPLTVTSAQKNPTAFYLCASSIEAASSNSPLHFGNGTRLTVT.

This clone was detected only once. The chain recombines TRBV2 with TRBJ2-7; TRBD1 matches 9 bases. The CDR3 has 14 amino acids. Germline V lookup: CDR1 SNHLY, CDR2 FYNNEI. Trimming cost V 6 bases and J 3 bases; bases outside gene matches: 6. DNA of the CDR3: TGTGCCAGCAGGGGGACAGGGAGGGTCTACGAGCAGTACTTC. It is translated as CASRGTGRVYEQYF. The whole variable domain, remainder taken from reference TRBV2 and TRBJ2-7, is EPEVTQTPSHQVTQMGQEVILRCVPISNHLYFYWYRQILGQKVEFLVSFYNNEISEKSEIFDDQFSVERPDGSNFTLKIRSTKLEDSAMYFCASRGTGRVYEQYFGPGTRLTVT.

DNA for the CDR3: TGTGCCAGCAGTTACTCTTACCGACAGAGTGGCTACACCTTC. It specifies CASSYSYRQSGYTF. V gene TRBV6-5 combines with J gene TRBJ1-2, with D perhaps TRBD1 (5 bases). Trimming took 0 bases from V and 7 from J, leaving 12 bases between them. Germline V gene sequence: CDR1 MNHEY, CDR2 SVGAGI. The CDR3 has 14 residues.

Comments on this clone: The identical CDR3 is also encoded by other nucleotide sequences in the sample. V gene TRBV6-1 combines with J gene TRBJ1-2, with 8 bases aligning to TRBD1. The CDR3 covers 13 residues. The germline CDR1 and CDR2 sequences are MNHNS and SASEGT. V shed 2 bases, J shed 8 bases, and the junction held 4 bases outside the gene matches. CDR3 sequence (DNA): TGTGCCAGCAGTGAACAGGGGGCTCGGGGCTACACCTTC. Its translation: CASSEQGARGYTF.

CDR3 in DNA: TGTGCCAGCAGTTCCCCGGGGCAGGGGCCCAATCAGCCCCAGCATTTT. Amino acids: CASSSPGQGPNQPQHF. The chain uses TRBV6-5 and TRBJ1-5; maybe TRBD1 (6 bases). Germline CDR1 reads MNHEY; CDR2 reads SVGAGI. This CDR3 spans 16 amino acids. V was clipped by 4 bases and J by 3 bases, with 16 bases between them.

This clone was found once. This chain uses TRBV7-2 with TRBJ2-5; 9 nucleotides match TRBD1. The CDR3 is made up of 14 amino acids. Per germline, CDR1 SGHTA and CDR2 FQGNSA. Losses at the gene ends were 3 bases for V and 6 bases for J; bases not matched to a gene: 5. In DNA, the CDR3 is TGTGCCAGCAGCTTGGGGACAGGGCGGAAGACCCAGTACTTC. Amino acids: CASSLGTGRKTQYF.

This rearrangement joins TRBV27 to TRBJ1-5, with 8 nucleotides matching TRBD1. In germline, CDR1 is MNHEY, CDR2 SMNVEV (reference sequence). With 3 bases clipped from V and 4 bases from J, the junction kept 2 bases outside the gene matches. The CDR3 has 14 residues. The CDR3 DNA is TGTGCCAGCAGTTTGGACAGGGTGAATCAGCCCCAGCATTTT. Translation gives CASSLDRVNQPQHF.

The chain employs TRBV6-5 and TRBJ2-5; weak D call: TRBD1 (5 bases). Germline CDR1 is MNHEY and CDR2 is SVGAGI. V gave up 2 bases and J gave up 5 bases, with 18 bases separating them. The CDR3 contains 16 residues. CDR3 sequence (DNA): TGTGCCAGCAGTTACACCAGACAGAGTGGTGTGGAGACCCAGTACTTC. Encoded protein: CASSYTRQSGVETQYF.

The chain recombines TRBV14 with TRBJ2-3; 8 bases match TRBD2. V lost 3 bases to trimming and J lost 6 bases; unmatched junction nucleotides: 8. This CDR3 spans 15 amino acids. CDR1 and CDR2 (germline): SGHDN, FVKESK. The DNA for the CDR3 is TGTGCCAGCAGCCACTCAGCGGGGGTCATCGATACGCAGTATTTT. Residues: CASSHSAGVIDTQYF.

This clone was detected a few times. The chain joins TRBV6-5 to TRBJ1-6, with D uncertain. CDR1 and CDR2 (germline): MNHEY, SVGAGI. This CDR3 region has 15 residues. The V end was cut by 4 bases, the J end by 7 bases, with 14 bases between. CDR3 DNA: TGTGCCAGCAGTTCCCCGGGGTCAAGGAATTCACCCCTCCACTTT. Residues: CASSSPGSRNSPLHF.

The chain joins TRBV6-6 to TRBJ1-2; no clear D. V dropped 0 bases and J dropped 2 bases, with 4 bases sitting between them. In germline, CDR1 is MNHNY, CDR2 SVGAGI (reference sequence). The CDR3 contains 13 residues. DNA of the CDR3: TGTGCCAGCAGTTACTCGACAAACTATGGCTACACCTTC. Protein product: CASSYSTNYGYTF.

The chain couples TRBV29-1 to TRBJ2-2, with 7 bases identical to TRBD1. Germline V lookup: CDR1 SQVTM, CDR2 ANQGSEA. The V segment lost 3 bases and the J segment 0 bases; nucleotides outside the gene matches: 7. This CDR3 is 16 amino acids long. The CDR3 reads CSVEWWDRTNTGELFF. The CDR3 nucleotides are TGCAGCGTTGAGTGGTGGGACAGAACGAACACCGGGGAGCTGTTTTTT.

The chain carries TRBV27 and TRBJ2-3; TRBD2 matches 10 bases. CDR1 is MNHEY, CDR2 SMNVEV, per germline (reference sequence). This CDR3 region has 16 residues. V lost 5 bases and J lost 2; bases outside the gene matches: 7. The CDR3 sequence is CASSPRTSGYTDTQYF. In nucleotides, the CDR3 is TGTGCCAGCAGTCCCCGGACTAGCGGTTACACAGATACGCAGTATTTT.